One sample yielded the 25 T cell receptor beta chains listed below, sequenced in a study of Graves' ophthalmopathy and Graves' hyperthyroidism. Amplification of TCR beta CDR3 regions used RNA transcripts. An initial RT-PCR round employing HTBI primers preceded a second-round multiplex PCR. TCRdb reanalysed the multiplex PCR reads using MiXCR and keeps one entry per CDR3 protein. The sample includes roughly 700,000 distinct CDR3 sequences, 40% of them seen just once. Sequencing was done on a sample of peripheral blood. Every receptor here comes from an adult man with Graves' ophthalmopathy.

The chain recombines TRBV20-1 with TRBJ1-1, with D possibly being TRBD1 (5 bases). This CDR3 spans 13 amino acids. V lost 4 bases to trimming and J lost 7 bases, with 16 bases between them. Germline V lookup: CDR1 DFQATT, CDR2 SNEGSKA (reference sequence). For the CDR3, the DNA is TGCAGTGCTATTCCTAGCAACGACAGTGAAGCTTTCTTT. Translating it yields CSAIPSNDSEAFF.

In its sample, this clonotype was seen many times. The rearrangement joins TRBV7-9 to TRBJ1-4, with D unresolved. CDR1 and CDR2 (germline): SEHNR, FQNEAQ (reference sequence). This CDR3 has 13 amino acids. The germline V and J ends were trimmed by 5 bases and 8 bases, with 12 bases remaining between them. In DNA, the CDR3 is TGTGCCAGCAGCCCAAACCGAGGAGAAAAACTGTTTTTT. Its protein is CASSPNRGEKLFF.

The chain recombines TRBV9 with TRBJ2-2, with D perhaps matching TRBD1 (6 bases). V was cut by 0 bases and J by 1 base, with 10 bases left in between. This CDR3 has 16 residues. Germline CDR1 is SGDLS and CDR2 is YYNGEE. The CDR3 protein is CASSVEGHMNTGELFF. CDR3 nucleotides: TGTGCCAGCAGCGTAGAGGGACACATGAACACCGGGGAGCTGTTTTTT.

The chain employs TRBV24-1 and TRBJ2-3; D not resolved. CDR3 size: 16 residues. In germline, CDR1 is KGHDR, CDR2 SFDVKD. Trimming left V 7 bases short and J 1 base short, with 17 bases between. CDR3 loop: CATRDQSGQGTDTQYF. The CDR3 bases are TGTGCCACCAGAGACCAATCCGGCCAGGGCACAGATACGCAGTATTTT.

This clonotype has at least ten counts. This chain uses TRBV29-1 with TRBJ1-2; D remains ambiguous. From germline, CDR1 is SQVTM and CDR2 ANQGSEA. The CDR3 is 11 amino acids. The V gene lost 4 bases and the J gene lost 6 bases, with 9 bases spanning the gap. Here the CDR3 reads CSVGGIHGYTF. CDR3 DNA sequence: TGCAGCGTTGGGGGTATCCATGGCTACACCTTC.

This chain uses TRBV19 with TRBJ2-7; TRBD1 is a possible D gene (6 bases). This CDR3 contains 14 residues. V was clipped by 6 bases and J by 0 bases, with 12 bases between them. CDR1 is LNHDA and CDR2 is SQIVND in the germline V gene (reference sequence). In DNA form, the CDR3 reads TGTGCCAGTAGGGAGGACAGAGCCTCCTACGAGCAGTACTTC. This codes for CASREDRASYEQYF. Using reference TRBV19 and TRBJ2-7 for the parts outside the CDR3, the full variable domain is DGGITQSPKYLFRKEGQNVTLSCEQNLNHDAMYWYRQDPGQGLRLIYYSQIVNDFQKGDIAEGYSVSREKKESFPLTVTSAQKNPTAFYLCASREDRASYEQYFGPGTRLTVT.

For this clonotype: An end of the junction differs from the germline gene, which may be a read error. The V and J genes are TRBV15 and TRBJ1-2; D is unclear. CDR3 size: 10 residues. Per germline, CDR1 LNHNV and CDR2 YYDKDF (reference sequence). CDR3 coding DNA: TGTGCCAACAGTAACTATGGCCACACCTTC. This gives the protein CANSNYGHTF.

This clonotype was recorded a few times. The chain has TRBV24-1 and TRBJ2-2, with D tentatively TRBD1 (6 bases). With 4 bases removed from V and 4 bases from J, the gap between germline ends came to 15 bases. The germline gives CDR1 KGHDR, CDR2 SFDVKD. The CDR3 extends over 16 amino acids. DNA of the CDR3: TGTGCCACCAGTGACACGACAGGACGGGGCACCGGGGAGCTGTTTTTT. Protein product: CATSDTTGRGTGELFF.

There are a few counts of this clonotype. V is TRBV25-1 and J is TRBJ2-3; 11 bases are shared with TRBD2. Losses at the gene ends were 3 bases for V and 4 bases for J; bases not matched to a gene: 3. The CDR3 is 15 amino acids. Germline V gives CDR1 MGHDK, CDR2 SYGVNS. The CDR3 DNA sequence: TGTGCCAGCAGTGACCCTAGCGGGAGGCCAGATACGCAGTATTTT. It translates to CASSDPSGRPDTQYF. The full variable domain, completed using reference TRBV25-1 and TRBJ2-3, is EADIYQTPRYLVIGTGKKITLECSQTMGHDKMYWYQQDPGMELHLIHYSYGVNSTEKGDLSSESTVSRIRTEHFPLTLESARPSHTSQYLCASSDPSGRPDTQYFGPGTRLTVL.

The CDR3: CASSSDGKTQYF. DNA for the CDR3: TGTGCCAGTAGTTCTGACGGGAAGACCCAGTACTTC. J is TRBJ2-5 and V is TRBV19; possibly TRBD2 for D (5 bases). V lost 5 bases to trimming and J lost 6 bases, with 10 bases between them. The CDR3 spans 12 residues. Germline V CDR1 and CDR2: LNHDA, SQIVND (reference sequence).

Here the CDR3 reads CASSQSQEAFF. CDR3 DNA sequence: TGTGCCAGCAGCCAGTCTCAAGAAGCTTTCTTT. The V call is TRBV9, the J call TRBJ1-1; no definite D call. CDR1 and CDR2 (germline): SGDLS, YYNGEE. The CDR3 runs 11 residues. The V gene lost 4 bases and the J gene lost 8 bases, with 9 bases spanning the gap.

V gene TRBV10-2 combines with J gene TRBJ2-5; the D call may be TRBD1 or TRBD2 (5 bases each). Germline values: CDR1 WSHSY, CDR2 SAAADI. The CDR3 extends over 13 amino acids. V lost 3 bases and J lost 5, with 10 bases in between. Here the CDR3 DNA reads TGCGCCAGCAGTGATGGGGGAGTGGAGACCCAGTACTTC. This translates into CASSDGGVETQYF.

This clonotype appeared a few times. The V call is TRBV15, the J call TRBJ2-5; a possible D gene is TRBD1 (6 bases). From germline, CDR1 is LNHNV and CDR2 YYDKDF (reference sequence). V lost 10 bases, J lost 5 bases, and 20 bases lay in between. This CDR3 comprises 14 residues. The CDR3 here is CASTLVQGLETQYF. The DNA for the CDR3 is TGTGCCAGCACCTTGGTGCAGGGGCTGGAGACCCAGTACTTC.

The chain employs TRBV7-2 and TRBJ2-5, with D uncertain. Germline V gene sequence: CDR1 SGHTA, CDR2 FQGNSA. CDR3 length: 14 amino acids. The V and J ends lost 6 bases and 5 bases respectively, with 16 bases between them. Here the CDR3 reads CASSLLWGGETQYF. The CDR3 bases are TGTGCCAGCAGTTTACTTTGGGGTGGCGAGACCCAGTACTTC.

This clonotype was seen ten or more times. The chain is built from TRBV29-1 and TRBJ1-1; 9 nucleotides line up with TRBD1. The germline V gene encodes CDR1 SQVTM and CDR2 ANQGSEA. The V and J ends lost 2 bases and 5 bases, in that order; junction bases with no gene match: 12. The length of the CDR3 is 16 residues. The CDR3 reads CSVEPTRTGVHTEAFF. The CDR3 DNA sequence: TGCAGCGTTGAACCAACTCGGACAGGGGTTCATACTGAAGCTTTCTTT.

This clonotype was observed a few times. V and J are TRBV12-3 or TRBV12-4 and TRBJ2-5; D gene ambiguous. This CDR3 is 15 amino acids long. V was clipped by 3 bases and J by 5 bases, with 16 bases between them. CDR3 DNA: TGTGCCAGCAGTTTGCAGCTCCAGTCCCTTGAGACCCAGTACTTC. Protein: CASSLQLQSLETQYF.

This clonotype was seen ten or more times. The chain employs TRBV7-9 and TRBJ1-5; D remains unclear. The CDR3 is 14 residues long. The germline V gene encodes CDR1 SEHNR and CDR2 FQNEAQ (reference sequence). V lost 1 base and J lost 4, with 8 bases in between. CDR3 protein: CASSLDSGNQPQHF. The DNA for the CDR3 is TGTGCCAGCAGCTTAGATTCGGGAAATCAGCCCCAGCATTTT.

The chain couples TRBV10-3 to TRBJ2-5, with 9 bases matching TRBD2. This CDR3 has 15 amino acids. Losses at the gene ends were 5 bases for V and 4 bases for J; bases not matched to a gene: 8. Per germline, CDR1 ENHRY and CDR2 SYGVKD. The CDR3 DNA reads TGTGCCATCAGTCGCGAGCGGGGGGCGCTAGAGACCCAGTACTTC. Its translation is CAISRERGALETQYF.

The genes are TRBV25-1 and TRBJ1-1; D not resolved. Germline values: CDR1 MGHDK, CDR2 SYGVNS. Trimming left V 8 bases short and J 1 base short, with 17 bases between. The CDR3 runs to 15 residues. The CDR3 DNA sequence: TGTGCCAGCTCACCAAGGGAAGCGGCGAACACTGAAGCTTTCTTT. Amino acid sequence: CASSPREAANTEAFF.

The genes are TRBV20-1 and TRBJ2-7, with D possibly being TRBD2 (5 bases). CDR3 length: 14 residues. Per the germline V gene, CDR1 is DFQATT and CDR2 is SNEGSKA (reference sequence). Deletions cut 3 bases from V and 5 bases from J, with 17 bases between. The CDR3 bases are TGCAGTGCTAGGGATTTGGGAGTCAGCAACGAGCAGTACTTC. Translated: CSARDLGVSNEQYF.

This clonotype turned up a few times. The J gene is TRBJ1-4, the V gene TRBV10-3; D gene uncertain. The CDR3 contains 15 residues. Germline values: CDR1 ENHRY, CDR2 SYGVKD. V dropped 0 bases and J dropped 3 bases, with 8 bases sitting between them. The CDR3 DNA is TGTGCCATCAGTGAGTCGGTTTTAGCTAATGAAAAACTGTTTTTT. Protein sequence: CAISESVLANEKLFF.

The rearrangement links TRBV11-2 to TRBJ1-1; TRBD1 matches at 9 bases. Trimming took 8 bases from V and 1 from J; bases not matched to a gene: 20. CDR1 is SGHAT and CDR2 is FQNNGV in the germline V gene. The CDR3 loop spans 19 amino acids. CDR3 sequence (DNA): TGTGCCAGCTCACCATTGGGCCCCGGGACAGGGCCCTCGAACACTGAAGCTTTCTTT. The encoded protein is CASSPLGPGTGPSNTEAFF.

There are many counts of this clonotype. The CDR3 bases are TGTGCCAGCAGCGCGAGACAGGACGACCCTGGAGCTTTCTTT. Its protein is CASSARQDDPGAFF. The chain recombines TRBV7-6 with TRBJ1-1; TRBD1 is a possible D gene (6 bases). CDR1 is SGHVS and CDR2 is FNYEAQ in the germline V gene. The CDR3 consists of 14 residues. The ends were cut back, 5 bases at V and 10 bases at J, with 20 bases in the middle.

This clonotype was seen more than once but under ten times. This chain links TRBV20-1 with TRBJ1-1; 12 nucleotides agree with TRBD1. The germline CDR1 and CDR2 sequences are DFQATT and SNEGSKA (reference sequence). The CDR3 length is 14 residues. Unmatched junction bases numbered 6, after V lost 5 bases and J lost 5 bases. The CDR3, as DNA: TGCAGTGCTGGGACAGGGGGCGCCTGGACTGAAGCTTTCTTT. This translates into CSAGTGGAWTEAFF.

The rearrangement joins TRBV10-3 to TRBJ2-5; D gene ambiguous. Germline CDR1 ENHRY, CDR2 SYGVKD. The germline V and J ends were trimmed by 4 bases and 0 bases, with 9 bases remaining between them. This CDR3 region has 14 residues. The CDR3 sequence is CAISVDAYQETQYF. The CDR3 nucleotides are TGTGCCATCAGTGTAGACGCCTACCAAGAGACCCAGTACTTC.